This T cell receptor beta chain came from a study of cytomegalovirus exposure and HLA in healthy donors. Study-wide background: Researchers previously reported finding just under 120 million unique TCR beta sequences from approximately 200 million T cells.

General study points: Productive status was seen about 87% or about 30% of the time for most TCR beta V segments in an earlier analysis. Later on, analysis showed that most CMV-associated TCR beta chains appeared to be HLA-restricted. CMV serostatus alone was available as immune exposure information.

Comments on this clone: Its antigen is unidentified.

The PCR had 60 Vbeta and 13 Jbeta primers. Sequencing used immunoSEQ multiplex PCR; TCRdb keeps in-frame clones, though not all of them. The table lists 200,000 to 250,000 clones, 85% to 90% of them singletons, with over 1% in the top ten. The ends lost 3 bases at V and 2 bases at J; junction bases unmatched: 3. CDR1 and CDR2 (germline): SGHVS, FQNEAQ. This CDR3 has 15 residues. The sample comprised PBMCs. V usage is TRBV7-8 and J usage is TRBJ2-1, with TRBD1 identical over 8 bases. The source of this sequence is a human donor in good health. CDR3 DNA sequence: TGTGCCAGCAGCTTCGGACAGGGTCCCTACAATGAGCAGTTCTTC. It specifies CASSFGQGPYNEQFF.